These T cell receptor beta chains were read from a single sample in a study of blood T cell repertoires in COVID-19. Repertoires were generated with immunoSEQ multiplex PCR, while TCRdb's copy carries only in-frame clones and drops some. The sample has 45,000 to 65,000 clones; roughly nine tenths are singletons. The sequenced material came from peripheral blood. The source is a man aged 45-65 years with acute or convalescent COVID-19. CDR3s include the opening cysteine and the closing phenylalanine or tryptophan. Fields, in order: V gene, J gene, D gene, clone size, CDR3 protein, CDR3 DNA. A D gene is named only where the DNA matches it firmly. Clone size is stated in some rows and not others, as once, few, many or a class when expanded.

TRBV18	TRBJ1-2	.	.	CASSPAAANYGYTF	TGTGCCAGCTCACCGGCCGCAGCTAACTATGGCTACACCTTC
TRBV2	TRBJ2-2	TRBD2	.	CASKLAGGNTGELFF	TGTGCCAGCAAGTTAGCGGGAGGGAACACCGGGGAGCTGTTTTTT
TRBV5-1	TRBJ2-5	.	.	CASSKAPGEETQYF	TGCGCCAGCAGCAAAGCCCCAGGGGAAGAGACCCAGTACTTC
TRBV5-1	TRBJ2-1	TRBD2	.	CASSGGGLAGSNEQFF	TGCGCCAGCAGCGGCGGGGGACTAGCGGGGAGTAATGAGCAGTTCTTC
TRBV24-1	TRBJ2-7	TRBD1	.	CATLPGQSYEQYF	TGTGCCACCTTACCGGGACAGTCCTACGAGCAGTACTTC
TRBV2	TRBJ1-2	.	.	CASRDQGSGYTF	TGTGCCAGCAGAGATCAGGGCTCTGGCTACACCTTC
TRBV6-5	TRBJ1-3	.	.	CASSYSLATSGNTIYF	TGTGCCAGCAGTTACTCCCTGGCAACCTCTGGAAACACCATATATTTT
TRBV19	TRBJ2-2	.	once	CASSQYAGELFF	TGTGCCAGTAGTCAGTACGCCGGGGAGCTGTTTTTT
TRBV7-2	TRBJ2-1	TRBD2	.	CASSLAGGSNEQFF	TGTGCCAGCAGCTTAGCGGGAGGGTCAAATGAGCAGTTCTTC
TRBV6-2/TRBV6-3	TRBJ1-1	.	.	CASSHQGKGTEAFF	TGTGCCAGCAGTCACCAGGGGAAGGGAACTGAAGCTTTCTTT
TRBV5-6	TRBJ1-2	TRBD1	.	CASSLAGQGLSAYMGYTF	TGTGCCAGCAGCTTGGCCGGACAGGGGTTATCGGCCTATATGGGCTACACCTTC
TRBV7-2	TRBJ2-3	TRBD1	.	CASSLAGSGRGPDTQYF	TGTGCCAGCAGCTTAGCTGGTTCGGGCAGGGGGCCAGATACGCAGTATTTT
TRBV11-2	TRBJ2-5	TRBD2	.	CATRQIAGGGETQYF	TGTGCCACCCGACAAATAGCGGGAGGAGGAGAGACCCAGTACTTC
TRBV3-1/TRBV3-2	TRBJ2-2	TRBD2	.	CASSQARLTSGSIGELFF	TGTGCCAGCAGCCAAGCTCGACTGACTAGCGGGAGTATCGGGGAGCTGTTTTTT
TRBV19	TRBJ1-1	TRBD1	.	CASSTVWTGTEAFF	TGTGCCAGTAGTACGGTGTGGACAGGGACTGAAGCTTTCTTT
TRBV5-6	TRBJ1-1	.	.	CASSFAENTEAFF	TGTGCCAGCAGCTTTGCGGAGAACACTGAAGCTTTCTTT